The 17 T cell receptor beta chains presented below share a single source sample, sequenced in a study of T cell responses to AZD1222 COVID-19 vaccine. Repertoires were generated with immunoSEQ multiplex PCR, while TCRdb's copy carries only in-frame clones and drops some. The table has approximately 76,000 clones, 88% seen once. The specimen was peripheral blood, collected on day 0 of AZD1222 vaccination. The source of these receptors is an adult in good health.

The chain employs TRBV6-5 and TRBJ1-2, with D hard to call. CDR3 length equals 14 residues. Per the germline V gene, CDR1 is MNHEY and CDR2 is SVGAGI. V shed 4 bases and J shed 3 bases, with 12 bases lying between them. This CDR3 is CASSFGGTDYGYTF. The CDR3 DNA is TGTGCCAGCAGTTTTGGTGGCACCGACTATGGCTACACCTTC.

This rearrangement joins TRBV14 to TRBJ2-7; the match to TRBD1 covers 8 bases. With 4 bases clipped from V and 3 bases from J, the junction kept 11 bases outside the gene matches. This CDR3 region has 16 residues. Germline V gives CDR1 SGHDN, CDR2 FVKESK. The CDR3 is CASSPLVTGGFYEQYF. CDR3 in DNA: TGTGCCAGCAGCCCCCTTGTAACAGGGGGATTCTACGAGCAGTACTTC.

This chain connects TRBV5-1 to TRBJ2-7, with 8 bases aligning to TRBD1. CDR1 SGHRS and CDR2 YFSETQ come from the germline V gene. V shed 2 bases and J 2 bases; nucleotides not matched to a gene: 3. CDR3 size: 14 residues. The CDR3 DNA follows: TGCGCCAGCAGCTTTGGACAGGGCCCCTACGAGCAGTACTTC. It encodes CASSFGQGPYEQYF. The variable domain in full, completed from reference TRBV5-1 and TRBJ2-7, reads KAGVTQTPRYLIKTRGQQVTLSCSPISGHRSVSWYQQTPGQGLQFLFEYFSETQRNKGNFPGRFSGRQFSNSRSEMNVSTLELGDSALYLCASSFGQGPYEQYFGPGTRLTVT.

This chain links TRBV24-1 with TRBJ2-2, with TRBD2 matching 11 bases. The CDR3 is made up of 22 amino acids. V lost 2 bases to trimming and J lost 6 bases; unmatched junction nucleotides: 22. The V gene's germline CDR1 is KGHDR and CDR2 SFDVKD. The CDR3 here is CATSDSTFRTSGSPSSAGELFF. CDR3 bases: TGTGCCACCAGTGATTCTACCTTTCGGACTAGCGGGTCCCCCAGCAGCGCCGGGGAGCTGTTTTTT.

The chain recombines TRBV2 with TRBJ2-7; D ambiguous. V was shortened by 6 bases and J by 6 bases, with 18 bases between the two germline ends. The CDR3 has 14 amino acids. Per germline, CDR1 SNHLY and CDR2 FYNNEI. CDR3 sequence (DNA): TGTGCCAGCAGCCAACAGTACGGGCTCCGCGAGCAGTACTTC. The encoded protein is CASSQQYGLREQYF.

CDR3 residues: CASQPYPGTGIYEQYF. Here the CDR3 DNA reads TGTGCCAGTCAACCATACCCCGGGACCGGAATCTACGAGCAGTACTTC. The J gene is TRBJ2-7, the V gene TRBV28; D assignment may be TRBD1 or TRBD2 (5 bases each). The CDR3 contains 16 residues. V gave up 9 bases and J gave up 3 bases, with 24 bases separating them. Germline CDR1 MDHEN, CDR2 SYDVKM.

This chain uses TRBV5-1 with TRBJ1-6; D uncertain. This CDR3 spans 15 amino acids. Trimming stripped 2 bases from V and 9 bases from J, with 15 bases between. Germline V gives CDR1 SGHRS, CDR2 YFSETQ. This CDR3 is CASSFVGVEGSPLHF. The CDR3 DNA follows: TGCGCCAGCAGCTTTGTCGGGGTGGAAGGTTCACCCCTCCACTTT. The full variable domain, rest sourced from reference TRBV5-1 and TRBJ1-6, is KAGVTQTPRYLIKTRGQQVTLSCSPISGHRSVSWYQQTPGQGLQFLFEYFSETQRNKGNFPGRFSGRQFSNSRSEMNVSTLELGDSALYLCASSFVGVEGSPLHFGNGTRLTVT.

The CDR3 nucleotides read TGTGCCTGGAGTGTTAACAGGGGAAACACTGAAGCTTTCTTT. Translated: CAWSVNRGNTEAFF. The chain links TRBV30 to TRBJ1-1, with 7 nucleotides matching TRBD1. The CDR3 sequence is 14 residues long. Germline V lookup: CDR1 GTSNPN, CDR2 SVGIG (reference sequence). V lost 0 bases to trimming and J lost 2 bases; unmatched junction nucleotides: 3.

The gene calls are TRBV5-1 and TRBJ2-5; D perhaps matches TRBD2 (5 bases). Germline CDR1 reads SGHRS; CDR2 reads YFSETQ. V was shortened by 3 bases and J by 5 bases, with 20 bases between the two germline ends. CDR3 length: 16 residues. CDR3 DNA: TGCGCCAGCAGCTCCTGGAAGGGCACTTCGGGGGAGACCCAGTACTTC. Its protein is CASSSWKGTSGETQYF. Full variable domain (rest looked up from reference TRBV5-1 and TRBJ2-5): KAGVTQTPRYLIKTRGQQVTLSCSPISGHRSVSWYQQTPGQGLQFLFEYFSETQRNKGNFPGRFSGRQFSNSRSEMNVSTLELGDSALYLCASSSWKGTSGETQYFGPGTRLLVL.

This rearrangement joins TRBV7-9 to TRBJ1-2; D might be TRBD1 (6 bases). The germline V gene encodes CDR1 SEHNR and CDR2 FQNEAQ (reference sequence). Deletions cut 5 bases from V and 4 bases from J, with 17 bases between. The CDR3 contains 15 residues. The CDR3 nucleotides read TGTGCCAGCAGCCCCGGGGGGCTGCTAAGCTATGGCTACACCTTC. Translating gives CASSPGGLLSYGYTF.

The V gene is TRBV12-5, the J gene TRBJ2-7, with D perhaps matching TRBD2 (5 bases). V was pared by 2 bases and J by 6 bases, with 8 bases between. The CDR3 loop spans 12 amino acids. Germline V gene data show CDR1 as LGHNT and CDR2 as FRNRAP. The chain's CDR3 is CASGLSRGEQYF. CDR3 nucleotides: TGTGCTAGTGGTTTGTCACGGGGCGAGCAGTACTTC.

This clone was recorded once. This chain joins TRBV6-1 and TRBJ2-2; no clear D. This CDR3 region has 13 residues. The V gene's germline CDR1 is MNHNS and CDR2 SASEGT. The V and J ends lost 2 bases and 4 bases respectively, with 5 bases between them. The CDR3 DNA reads TGTGCCAGCAGTGAATCCCCCACCGGGGAGCTGTTTTTT. Translating it yields CASSESPTGELFF.

The V and J genes are TRBV6-5 and TRBJ1-2, with 7 positions matching TRBD1. The CDR3 is made up of 14 amino acids. J was trimmed by 6 bases and V by 7 bases; bases with no gene match: 11. Germline V CDR1 and CDR2: MNHEY, SVGAGI. The CDR3 DNA reads as TGTGCCAGCACGCCCCAGGGGGGGGGCCATGGCTACACCTTC. This translates into CASTPQGGGHGYTF.

This sequence joins TRBV7-3 and TRBJ1-1; 7 bases line up with TRBD1. The CDR3 length is 16 residues. From germline, CDR1 is SGHTA and CDR2 FQGTGA. J gave up 0 bases and V 5 bases, and 9 bases lay outside the gene matches. Here the CDR3 DNA reads TGTGCCAGCAGCCCAGACAGGGTTACCATGAACACTGAAGCTTTCTTT. This codes for CASSPDRVTMNTEAFF.

The rearrangement links TRBV9 to TRBJ2-2; a possible D gene is TRBD1 (5 bases). This CDR3 region has 12 residues. Trimming took 0 bases from V and 8 from J, leaving 5 bases between them. Germline V gene sequence: CDR1 SGDLS, CDR2 YYNGEE. The CDR3 DNA is TGTGCCAGCAGCGTAGACAGGGGGGAGCTGTTTTTT. Protein: CASSVDRGELFF.

This clone appeared a single time. The V gene is TRBV12-3 or TRBV12-4, the J gene TRBJ1-5; a possible D gene is TRBD1 (6 bases). The CDR3 runs 12 residues. Trimming pared 3 bases from V and 7 bases from J, leaving 7 bases between. The CDR3 nucleotides are TGTGCCAGCAGTTTGGACAGCCAGCCCCAGCATTTT. This gives the protein CASSLDSQPQHF.

The V and J genes are TRBV4-2 and TRBJ2-7, with 7 positions matching TRBD1. V shed 8 bases and J 2 bases; nucleotides not matched to a gene: 6. The CDR3 spans 13 residues. Germline V gene sequence: CDR1 LGHNA, CDR2 YNFKEQ. CDR3 in DNA: TGTGCCAGCTCCCCGGGACAGACCTACGAGCAGTACTTC. It translates to CASSPGQTYEQYF.